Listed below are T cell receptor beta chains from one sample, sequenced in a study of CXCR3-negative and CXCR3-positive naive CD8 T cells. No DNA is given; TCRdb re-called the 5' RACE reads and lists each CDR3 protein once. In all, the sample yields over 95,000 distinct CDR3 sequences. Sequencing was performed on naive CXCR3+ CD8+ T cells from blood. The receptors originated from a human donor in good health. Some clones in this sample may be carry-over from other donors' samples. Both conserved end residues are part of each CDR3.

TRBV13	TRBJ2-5	CASSSGQQETLYF
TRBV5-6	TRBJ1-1	CASSLNSGTGYTEAFF
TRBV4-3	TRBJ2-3	CASSQQGLAGPPSTDTQYF
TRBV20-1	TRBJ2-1	CSARSLTGNEQFF
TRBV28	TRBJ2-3	CASSYRGSLADTQYF
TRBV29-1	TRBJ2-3	CSVVWDFLGTDTQYF
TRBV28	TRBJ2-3	CASSLGTSPTDTQYF
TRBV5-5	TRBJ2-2	CASSLAVRAPGSGELFF
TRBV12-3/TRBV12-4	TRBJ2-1	CASSPGTGFNEQFF
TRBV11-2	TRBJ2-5	CASSSGGWRETQYF
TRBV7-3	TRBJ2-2	CASSPAGGQTGELFF
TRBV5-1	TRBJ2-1	CASSLGLAGGPIYNEQFF
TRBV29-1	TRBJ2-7	CSVLAPYEQYF
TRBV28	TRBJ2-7	CASSDSRLADRYEQYF
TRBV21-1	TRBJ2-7	CASNLDAYSYEQYF
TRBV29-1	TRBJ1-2	CSVPDRRTNYGYTF
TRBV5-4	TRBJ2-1	CASSLVGGGPYNEQFF
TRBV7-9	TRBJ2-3	CASSPRGTNTDTQYF
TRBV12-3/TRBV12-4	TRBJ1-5	CASSSSGGSNQPQHF
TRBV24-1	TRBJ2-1	CATSDSSNYNEQFF
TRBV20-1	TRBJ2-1	CSASDRGYGSYNEQFF
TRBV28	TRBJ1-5	CASSLFEWDRVVGSNQPQHF
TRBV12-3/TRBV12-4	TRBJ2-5	CASQGRGEKEETQYF
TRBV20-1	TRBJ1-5	CSAAPEYRDNQPQHF